Following are 32 T cell receptor beta chains from one sample sequenced in a study of blood T cell repertoires in COVID-19. Clones were sequenced by immunoSEQ multiplex PCR, and TCRdb holds only the in-frame ones, with some missing. Of about 180,000 clones in the sample, roughly 79% were seen once. Sequences were obtained from peripheral blood. These receptors were taken from a woman aged 70-85 years with acute or convalescent COVID-19.

V usage is TRBV2 and J usage is TRBJ2-2; D perhaps matches TRBD2 (6 bases). V was shortened by 2 bases and J by 1 base, with 8 bases between the two germline ends. Germline lookup yields CDR1 SNHLY and CDR2 FYNNEI. This CDR3 is built from 15 residues. This chain's CDR3 is CASSETGVNTGELFF. The CDR3, as DNA: TGTGCCAGCAGTGAAACGGGAGTGAACACCGGGGAGCTGTTTTTT. Full variable domain (rest looked up from reference TRBV2 and TRBJ2-2): EPEVTQTPSHQVTQMGQEVILRCVPISNHLYFYWYRQILGQKVEFLVSFYNNEISEKSEIFDDQFSVERPDGSNFTLKIRSTKLEDSAMYFCASSETGVNTGELFFGEGSRLTVL.

The CDR3 DNA reads as TGTGCCAGCAGTCTCCCCCCTAACTATGGCTACACCTTC. Residues: CASSLPPNYGYTF. The chain is built from TRBV6-5 and TRBJ1-2, with D hard to call. Trimming stripped 5 bases from V and 0 bases from J, with 7 bases between. CDR1 is MNHEY and CDR2 is SVGAGI in the germline V gene. The CDR3 spans 13 residues.

The chain has TRBV28 and TRBJ1-5, with D tentatively TRBD1 (5 bases). The ends were cut back, 0 bases at V and 4 bases at J, with 10 bases in the middle. The CDR3 has 15 amino acids. Germline CDR1 is MDHEN and CDR2 is SYDVKM. This chain's CDR3 is CASSLWAGSNQPQHF. The CDR3 DNA reads TGTGCCAGCAGTTTATGGGCAGGGTCGAATCAGCCCCAGCATTTT.

The chain uses TRBV5-6 and TRBJ1-2; 8 bases agree with TRBD1. Losses at the gene ends were 2 bases for V and 7 bases for J; bases not matched to a gene: 10. CDR1 and CDR2 (germline): SGHDT, YYEEEE. This CDR3 has 15 residues. In DNA, the CDR3 is TGTGCCAGCAGCTTAATCGGGCAGGGGGCGATTGGCTACACCTTC. As protein: CASSLIGQGAIGYTF. The whole variable domain, remainder taken from reference TRBV5-6 and TRBJ1-2, is DAGVTQSPTHLIKTRGQQVTLRCSPKSGHDTVSWYQQALGQGPQFIFQYYEEEERQRGNFPDRFSGHQFPNYSSELNVNALLLGDSALYLCASSLIGQGAIGYTFGSGTRLTVV.

This chain joins TRBV7-3 and TRBJ2-1; 9 bases match TRBD2. J was trimmed by 3 bases and V by 5 bases; bases with no gene match: 8. The CDR3 sequence is 16 residues long. Germline V gene lookup returns CDR1 SGHTA and CDR2 FQGTGA. CDR3 loop: CASSPHSGSGYNEQFF. The CDR3, as DNA: TGTGCCAGCAGCCCCCATAGCGGGAGTGGCTACAATGAGCAGTTCTTC.

This clone has only a few counts. The chain has TRBV5-4 and TRBJ2-2; 7 nucleotides line up with TRBD2. Losses at the gene ends were 0 bases for V and 9 bases for J; bases not matched to a gene: 5. The CDR3 runs 14 residues. CDR1 is SGHNT and CDR2 is YYREEE in the germline V gene (reference sequence). The CDR3 DNA is TGTGCCAGCAGCTTGGCCGGGACTAACCGGGAGCTGTTTTTT. Its translation: CASSLAGTNRELFF.

This rearrangement joins TRBV14 to TRBJ2-2; tentative D call: TRBD1 (6 bases). The length of the CDR3 is 14 residues. Deletions cut 1 base from V and 6 bases from J, with 9 bases between. In germline, CDR1 is SGHDN, CDR2 FVKESK. The CDR3 loop is CASSQARTAGELFF. The CDR3 DNA reads as TGTGCCAGCAGCCAAGCCCGGACAGCCGGGGAGCTGTTTTTT.

The chain joins TRBV5-4 to TRBJ2-5; D unresolved. Germline V gives CDR1 SGHNT, CDR2 YYREEE (reference sequence). The CDR3 has 14 amino acids. V was shortened by 4 bases and J by 1 base, with 11 bases between the two germline ends. CDR3 in amino acids: CASSGSEPQETQYF. The CDR3, as DNA: TGTGCCAGCAGCGGCTCAGAACCCCAAGAGACCCAGTACTTC.

The rearrangement links TRBV10-3 to TRBJ2-7; maybe TRBD2 (5 bases). Looked up from germline, CDR1 is ENHRY and CDR2 is SYGVKD. V lost 4 bases, J lost 2 bases, and 12 bases lay in between. The CDR3 covers 14 residues. The CDR3 protein is CAISGQVGAYEQYF. For the CDR3, the DNA is TGTGCCATCAGTGGGCAGGTCGGGGCCTACGAGCAGTACTTC.

V is TRBV30 and J is TRBJ2-3; no clear D gene. Germline V lookup: CDR1 GTSNPN, CDR2 SVGIG (reference sequence). Trimming shortened V by 7 bases and J by 5 bases, and 13 bases separated the two germline ends. The CDR3 loop spans 12 amino acids. This CDR3 reads CASTGSGDTQYF. DNA of the CDR3: TGTGCCTCCACTGGGTCGGGAGATACGCAGTATTTT.

The chain has TRBV5-4 and TRBJ2-5, with 13 bases matching TRBD2. The CDR3 covers 17 residues. CDR1 and CDR2 from the germline V gene are SGHNT and YYREEE (reference sequence). After removal of 4 bases from V and 3 bases from J, the junction contained 9 bases not matched to a gene. CDR3: CASSRTSGRVLEETQYF. Here the CDR3 DNA reads TGTGCCAGCAGCCGCACTAGCGGGAGGGTTCTGGAAGAGACCCAGTACTTC.

The chain combines TRBV7-2 with TRBJ2-7; no firm D call. V was pared by 0 bases and J by 7 bases, with 4 bases between. Germline values: CDR1 SGHTA, CDR2 FQGNSA. This CDR3 is built from 11 residues. The CDR3 loop reads CASSLAREQYF. The DNA of the CDR3 is TGTGCCAGCAGCTTAGCGCGGGAGCAGTACTTC.

Ten or more counts support this clone. This rearrangement joins TRBV29-1 to TRBJ2-1; D unclear. V lost 0 bases, J lost 7 bases, and 16 bases lay in between. CDR3 length: 15 residues. Germline values: CDR1 SQVTM, CDR2 ANQGSEA. This CDR3 reads CSVEEVVRFGNEQFF. The CDR3 DNA reads TGCAGCGTTGAAGAAGTCGTCAGATTCGGGAATGAGCAGTTCTTC.

The chain employs TRBV10-3 and TRBJ2-2; 9 bases line up with TRBD2. Germline V lookup: CDR1 ENHRY, CDR2 SYGVKD. After removal of 0 bases from V and 2 bases from J, the junction contained 1 base not matched to a gene. This CDR3 is 16 amino acids long. The CDR3 sequence is CAISESSGSNTGELFF. The CDR3 nucleotides are TGTGCCATCAGTGAGTCTAGCGGGAGTAACACCGGGGAGCTGTTTTTT.

This chain connects TRBV14 to TRBJ1-3, with D uncertain. With 4 bases removed from V and 0 bases from J, the gap between germline ends came to 7 bases. This CDR3 comprises 14 residues. Germline CDR1 SGHDN, CDR2 FVKESK. CDR3 amino acids: CASSRQDSGNTIYF. CDR3 DNA sequence: TGTGCCAGCAGCCGTCAGGACTCTGGAAACACCATATATTTT.

This clone appeared a single time. The J gene is TRBJ2-1, the V gene TRBV6-1; TRBD2 aligns across 10 bases. Germline values: CDR1 MNHNS, CDR2 SASEGT. The length of the CDR3 is 16 residues. Trimming at V came to 0 bases and at J to 4 bases, leaving 3 bases not matched to a gene. As DNA, the CDR3 is TGTGCCAGCAGTGAAGCGATAGCGGGAGGTTACAATGAGCAGTTCTTC. Translation gives CASSEAIAGGYNEQFF.

The CDR3 nucleotides read TGTGCCAGCAGTGACAAGGTCTACGAGCAGTACTTC. Translation gives CASSDKVYEQYF. The chain combines TRBV11-2 with TRBJ2-7; no definite D call. The CDR3 consists of 12 residues. The germline CDR1 and CDR2 sequences are SGHAT and FQNNGV. Trimming removed 6 bases from V and 3 bases from J, with 9 bases in between.

This clone came up once. V usage is TRBV6-5 and J usage is TRBJ1-1; D unclear. Germline lookup yields CDR1 MNHEY and CDR2 SVGAGI. The V gene lost 10 bases and the J gene lost 5 bases, with 23 bases spanning the gap. The CDR3 runs 15 residues. CDR3 protein: CATSAFGRVGTEAFF. The CDR3 DNA is TGTGCCACTTCCGCATTTGGGAGGGTTGGGACTGAAGCTTTCTTT.

Here the CDR3 reads CASSLYGGNSNQPQHF. The CDR3 coding sequence is TGTGCCAGTAGTTTATATGGAGGGAATAGCAATCAGCCCCAGCATTTT. The chain joins TRBV19 to TRBJ1-5, with D uncertain. Trimming pared 5 bases from V and 0 bases from J, leaving 14 bases between. The CDR3 is 16 amino acids. Germline loops: CDR1 LNHDA, CDR2 SQIVND (reference sequence).

The chain joins TRBV27 to TRBJ1-4, with a weak D call TRBD1 (6 bases). Germline CDR1 is MNHEY and CDR2 is SMNVEV (reference sequence). The CDR3 sequence is 14 residues long. Between the trimmed V and J ends, which lost 3 bases and 8 bases, there was a span of 13 bases. The CDR3 DNA reads as TGTGCCAGCAGTTTGCAGGGGCCTCGCGAAAAACTGTTTTTT. It encodes CASSLQGPREKLFF.

The chain recombines TRBV11-3 with TRBJ1-6, with 9 nucleotides matching TRBD1. This CDR3 region has 13 residues. Germline V lookup: CDR1 SGHNT, CDR2 YENEEA. Unmatched junction bases numbered 4, after V lost 8 bases and J lost 8 bases. This CDR3 is CASRRDRDSPLHF. Here the CDR3 DNA reads TGTGCCAGCCGGCGGGACAGGGATTCACCCCTCCACTTT.

The chain links TRBV3-1 (or the pseudogene TRBV3-2) to TRBJ2-2, with 7 bases aligning to TRBD2. CDR1 is LGHDT and CDR2 is YNNKEL in the germline V gene (reference sequence). Trimming took 6 bases from V and 6 from J; bases not matched to a gene: 7. CDR3 length: 14 amino acids. The CDR3: CASSYAGGAGELFF. The DNA of the CDR3 is TGTGCCAGCAGTTATGCTGGGGGGGCCGGGGAGCTGTTTTTT.

This chain connects TRBV9 to TRBJ2-5; 12 bases are shared with TRBD1. Per germline, CDR1 SGDLS and CDR2 YYNGEE. The CDR3 length is 14 residues. J was trimmed by 7 bases and V by 5 bases; bases with no gene match: 6. The CDR3, as DNA: TGTGCCAGCAGTCGGGGACAGGGGGCCGGGACCCAGTACTTC. Translated: CASSRGQGAGTQYF.

V gene TRBV27 combines with J gene TRBJ2-1, with 8 bases matching TRBD2. Germline loops: CDR1 MNHEY, CDR2 SMNVEV (reference sequence). Losses at the gene ends were 3 bases for V and 5 bases for J; bases not matched to a gene: 6. This CDR3 contains 15 residues. CDR3 loop: CASSLAGGPNNEQFF. CDR3 coding DNA: TGTGCCAGCAGTTTGGCGGGAGGACCTAACAATGAGCAGTTCTTC.

This chain joins TRBV7-9 and TRBJ2-7; TRBD2 agrees at 7 bases. Germline V gene sequence: CDR1 SEHNR, CDR2 FQNEAQ (reference sequence). V lost 6 bases and J lost 4; bases outside the gene matches: 15. The CDR3 contains 16 residues. CDR3 DNA sequence: TGTGCCAGCAGTTTAACCCCCGGACTAGAGGAATACGAGCAGTACTTC. Its translation: CASSLTPGLEEYEQYF.

This clone turned up a few times. The CDR3 region is CASSRRGRQGGAFF. CDR3 nucleotide sequence: TGTGCCAGCAGCCGAAGAGGCCGACAGGGAGGAGCTTTCTTT. The genes are TRBV5-6 and TRBJ1-1; TRBD1 matches 7 bases. Unmatched junction bases numbered 13, after V lost 4 bases and J lost 10 bases. Germline assignment: CDR1 SGHDT and CDR2 YYEEEE. The CDR3 runs to 14 residues.

This clone was seen a few times. The CDR3 DNA reads TGCGCCAGCAGTTCTAGCGGGCATAGCACAGATACGCAGTATTTT. It codes for CASSSSGHSTDTQYF. The rearrangement uses TRBV5-1 and TRBJ2-3, with 8 nucleotides matching TRBD2. This CDR3 region has 15 residues. The J segment lost 0 bases and the V segment lost 5 bases, leaving 5 bases of the junction unmatched. Germline V gene lookup returns CDR1 SGHRS and CDR2 YFSETQ.

The chain carries TRBV5-1 and TRBJ1-2, with 8 bases fitting TRBD1. V gave up 2 bases and J gave up 3 bases; unmatched junction bases: 0. Germline CDR1 is SGHRS and CDR2 is YFSETQ. The CDR3 length is 13 residues. CDR3 DNA: TGCGCCAGCAGCTTACAGGGGGACTATGGCTACACCTTC. Translated: CASSLQGDYGYTF.

V is TRBV6-2 or TRBV6-3 and J is TRBJ2-5; 10 bases agree with TRBD1. The CDR3 spans 18 residues. Unmatched junction bases numbered 17, after V lost 6 bases and J lost 4 bases. Germline-derived CDR1 and CDR2 are MNHEY and SVGEGT. CDR3: CASSVHAADRGLRETQYF. CDR3 DNA sequence: TGTGCCAGCAGCGTACACGCGGCCGACAGGGGGCTTCGAGAGACCCAGTACTTC.

This chain uses TRBV7-6 with TRBJ2-7; TRBD1 is a possible D gene (6 bases). The germline CDR1 and CDR2 sequences are SGHVS and FNYEAQ. The CDR3 runs to 12 residues. Trimming cost V 5 bases and J 5 bases, with 10 bases left between them. CDR3 protein: CASSLSGDEQYF. The CDR3 DNA is TGTGCCAGCAGCCTCTCAGGGGACGAGCAGTACTTC.

The rearrangement joins TRBV6-5 to TRBJ2-2, with TRBD2 matching over 7 bases. Germline loops: CDR1 MNHEY, CDR2 SVGAGI. The length of the CDR3 is 15 residues. V was pared by 7 bases and J by 5 bases, with 10 bases of the junction left unmatched. The CDR3 is CASIWGFSGTGELFF. The CDR3 DNA reads as TGTGCCAGCATCTGGGGTTTTAGCGGGACCGGGGAGCTGTTTTTT.

J is TRBJ1-2 and V is TRBV9; TRBD1 matches at 7 bases. The V gene end was trimmed by 4 bases and the J gene end by 8 bases; junction bases not matched to a gene: 8. The CDR3 sequence is 13 residues long. Looked up from germline, CDR1 is SGDLS and CDR2 is YYNGEE. The CDR3 spells CASSPNRGKGYTF. Written as DNA, the CDR3 is TGTGCCAGCAGCCCCAACAGGGGTAAAGGCTACACCTTC.